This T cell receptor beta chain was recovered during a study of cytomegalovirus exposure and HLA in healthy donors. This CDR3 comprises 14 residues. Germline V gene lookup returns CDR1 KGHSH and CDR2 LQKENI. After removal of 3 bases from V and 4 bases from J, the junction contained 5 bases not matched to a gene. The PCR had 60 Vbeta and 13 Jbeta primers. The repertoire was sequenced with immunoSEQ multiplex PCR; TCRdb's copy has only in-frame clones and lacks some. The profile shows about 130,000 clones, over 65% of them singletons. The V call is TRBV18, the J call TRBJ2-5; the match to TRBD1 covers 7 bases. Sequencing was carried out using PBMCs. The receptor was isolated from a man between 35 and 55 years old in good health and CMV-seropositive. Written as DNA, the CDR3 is TGTGCCAGCTCACCCAGGACAGGTGGAGAGACCCAGTACTTC. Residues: CASSPRTGGETQYF.